The 14 T cell receptor beta chains presented below share a single source sample, sequenced in a study of monozygotic twins with inflammatory bowel disease. TCRdb reworked the 5' RACE reads into one entry per CDR3 protein, no DNA. The sample has around 140,000 distinct CDR3 sequences. The specimen was blood. These TCRs come from a human donor with ulcerative colitis or Crohn's disease, or a healthy co-twin of an affected twin (not recorded which).

The chain is built from TRBV27 and TRBJ1-2; TCRdb selects TRBD1, and the lack of DNA leaves this call unchecked. This CDR3 region has 14 residues. CDR1 and CDR2 from the germline V gene are MNHEY and SMNVEV (reference sequence). CDR3 residues: CASSLSGQGYGYTF.

CDR3 residues: CASSPRVLNTEAFF. The gene calls are TRBV18 and TRBJ1-1; TCRdb gives TRBD1 as the D gene, but with no DNA this cannot be confirmed. The CDR3 is 14 residues long. CDR1 is KGHSH and CDR2 is LQKENI in the germline V gene.

The chain employs TRBV12-3 or TRBV12-4 and TRBJ2-1; TCRdb's D gene call, TRBD2, goes unchecked for lack of DNA. The CDR3 has 16 residues. The CDR3 here is CASSLLAGGVYNEQFF.

The chain employs TRBV12-3 or TRBV12-4 and TRBJ1-5; the TCRdb D gene call, TRBD1, has no DNA to confirm it. CDR3 size: 17 residues. CDR3 residues: CASSSGQGERSNQPQHF.

V usage is TRBV7-8 and J usage is TRBJ1-5. The CDR3 consists of 19 residues. Germline loops: CDR1 SGHVS, CDR2 FQNEAQ. This CDR3 is CASSLHPGASAYSNQPQHF. Supplemented by reference TRBV7-8 and TRBJ1-5, the full variable domain reads GAGVSQSPRYKVAKRGQDVALRCDPISGHVSLFWYQQALGQGPEFLTYFQNEAQLDKSGLPSDRFFAERPEGSVSTLKIQRTQQEDSAVYLCASSLHPGASAYSNQPQHFGDGTRLSIL.

CDR3 amino acids: CASSLRLASETQYF. The V gene is TRBV27, the J gene TRBJ2-5; TCRdb indicates TRBD2, and absent DNA this call remains unverified. The germline V gene encodes CDR1 MNHEY and CDR2 SMNVEV (reference sequence). The CDR3 consists of 14 residues.

This chain uses TRBV19 with TRBJ1-3; TCRdb reports TRBD1, a call that lacks DNA to check it against. The CDR3 extends over 16 amino acids. Germline V gene lookup returns CDR1 LNHDA and CDR2 SQIVND (reference sequence). CDR3 protein: CASSTGSLFSGNTIYF.

The chain recombines TRBV7-2 with TRBJ2-1; as DNA is missing, the TRBD1 call by TCRdb cannot be tested. Germline-derived CDR1 and CDR2 are SGHTA and FQGNSA. This CDR3 comprises 14 residues. CDR3 sequence: CASSLGGPNNEQFF.

The rearrangement uses TRBV5-1 and TRBJ1-1; TCRdb picks TRBD1, but there is no DNA to check that call. The CDR3 loop spans 15 amino acids. Looked up from germline, CDR1 is SGHRS and CDR2 is YFSETQ. The CDR3 region is CASSLMRGLDTEAFF.

The genes are TRBV20-1 and TRBJ2-5; TCRdb returns TRBD1, unconfirmable since there is no DNA. The CDR3 is 14 amino acids. The germline CDR1 and CDR2 sequences are DFQATT and SNEGSKA (reference sequence). CDR3 amino acids: CSARSGARQETQYF.

The chain couples TRBV27 to TRBJ2-7. CDR3 length: 13 amino acids. CDR1 is MNHEY and CDR2 is SMNVEV in the germline V gene (reference sequence). The CDR3 region is CASRSLDSYEQYF.

This sequence joins TRBV5-1 and TRBJ2-7; there is no DNA to check the TCRdb D call of TRBD1. The length of the CDR3 is 16 residues. The germline CDR1 and CDR2 sequences are SGHRS and YFSETQ. The CDR3 protein is CASSLVSRTGGAEQYF.

This chain links TRBV7-9 with TRBJ2-2; checking the TCRdb D call of TRBD2 is not possible without DNA. This CDR3 spans 16 amino acids. Germline V gene lookup returns CDR1 SEHNR and CDR2 FQNEAQ (reference sequence). CDR3 in amino acids: CASTPLAGGPTGELFF.

The chain employs TRBV5-6 and TRBJ2-1; TCRdb calls TRBD1, which cannot be checked without DNA. CDR3 length: 14 amino acids. Germline CDR1 reads SGHDT; CDR2 reads YYEEEE. CDR3 amino acids: CASIRDNSYNEQFF.